What follows is one T cell receptor (beta chain) and its context. Antigen unknown. The data derive from a study of Ad26.COV2.S vaccination and SARS-CoV-2 variants. As to treatment: about 20 received Ad26.COV2.S at low or high dose, single or two shots; a few received placebo; per-sample allocation not given. Material that was analyzed had been drawn on day 63 after the first vaccine or placebo injection. Assay used: immunoSEQ multiplex PCR; TCRdb lists only in-frame clones, some missing. Among around 300,000 clones listed, about 89% were seen once. Study outcomes and limitations: Spike-specific CD8+ and CD4+ T cell responses reportedly showed substantial breadth after vaccination.

The CDR3 contains 18 residues. Trimming removed 4 bases from V and 0 bases from J, with 17 bases in between. The germline CDR1 and CDR2 sequences are SGHNT and YYREEE (reference sequence). This sequence joins TRBV5-4 and TRBJ2-6; unclear D gene. Sequenced here: peripheral blood, sampled in a trial of Ad26.COV2.S vaccine versus placebo. This clonotype originated in a person between 18 and 60 years old who received the Ad26.COV2.S COVID-19 vaccine or a placebo. The DNA of the CDR3 is TGTGCCAGCAGCCCGGTGGGTCGGAGTAGCTCTGGGGCCAACGTCCTGACTTTC. Translating it yields CASSPVGRSSSGANVLTF.